In its sample, the clone carrying this TCR beta chain was seen a few times. TCRdb fed the 5' RACE reads into MiXCR, producing one record per CDR3 protein. The sample has more than 35,000 distinct CDR3 sequences; 5% to 7% are singletons. These data come from a study of early T cells in non-severe SARS-CoV-2 infection. Germline V gives CDR1 SQVTM, CDR2 ANQGSEA. Trimming pared 4 bases from V and 0 bases from J, leaving 10 bases between. CDR3 length: 13 amino acids. The V and J genes are TRBV29-1 and TRBJ2-7; D possibly matches TRBD1 or TRBD2 (5 bases each). The origin of this receptor is an adult who was a healthcare worker with PCR-confirmed SARS-CoV-2 infection or an uninfected control (not recorded which). Sequences were obtained from whole blood. CDR3 nucleotides: TGCAGCGTTGGGGCAGGGAGCTCCTACGAGCAGTACTTC. Residues: CSVGAGSSYEQYF.